These 15 T cell receptor beta chains share one sample of origin, sequenced in a study of glioma-infiltrating T cells after dendritic cell vaccination. Produced via immunoSEQ multiplex PCR; TCRdb's table is partial and in-frame only. The sample consists of approximately 82,000 clones, 70% to 90% of them appearing once. This material consisted of blood, taken before dendritic cell vaccination. The receptors were sampled from a human donor with glioblastoma.

This rearrangement joins TRBV19 to TRBJ2-5; TRBD1 might be the D (6 bases). The CDR3 loop spans 14 amino acids. V was clipped by 2 bases and J by 2 bases, with 9 bases between them. Germline-derived CDR1 and CDR2 are LNHDA and SQIVND (reference sequence). The CDR3 region is CASSIQGMQETQYF. DNA for the CDR3: TGTGCCAGTAGTATACAGGGGATGCAAGAGACCCAGTACTTC.

The chain recombines TRBV5-1 with TRBJ2-5, with D unresolved. V was clipped by 0 bases and J by 1 base, with 7 bases between them. This CDR3 is 14 amino acids long. Germline CDR1 is SGHRS and CDR2 is YFSETQ. CDR3 region: CASSLESVQETQYF. Written as DNA, the CDR3 is TGCGCCAGCAGCTTGGAATCGGTCCAAGAGACCCAGTACTTC.

The chain couples TRBV30 to TRBJ1-2; D is perhaps TRBD1 (5 bases). This CDR3 comprises 16 residues. V lost 0 bases and J lost 0, with 14 bases in between. Germline values: CDR1 GTSNPN, CDR2 SVGIG (reference sequence). CDR3 in amino acids: CAWSVRRGRPNYGYTF. Here the CDR3 DNA reads TGTGCCTGGAGTGTACGGAGGGGCCGCCCTAACTATGGCTACACCTTC.

The rearrangement uses TRBV6-4 and TRBJ2-7; no firm D call. The length of the CDR3 is 15 residues. CDR1 is MRHNA, CDR2 SNTAGT, per germline. V was trimmed by 0 bases and J by 4 bases, leaving 13 bases between them. The CDR3 bases are TGTGCCAGCAGTGACTCCGGGTTTTTGCCTTACGAGCAGTACTTC. Encoded protein: CASSDSGFLPYEQYF.

The rearrangement joins TRBV19 to TRBJ2-1, with 9 bases lining up with TRBD2. The V segment lost 6 bases and the J segment 9 bases; nucleotides outside the gene matches: 6. Germline V gene lookup returns CDR1 LNHDA and CDR2 SQIVND (reference sequence). This CDR3 is 13 amino acids long. CDR3 DNA sequence: TGTGCCAGTAGCGTAGCGGGGGTAATTGAGCAGTTCTTC. It specifies CASSVAGVIEQFF. The whole variable domain, remainder taken from reference TRBV19 and TRBJ2-1, is DGGITQSPKYLFRKEGQNVTLSCEQNLNHDAMYWYRQDPGQGLRLIYYSQIVNDFQKGDIAEGYSVSREKKESFPLTVTSAQKNPTAFYLCASSVAGVIEQFFGPGTRLTVL.

The CDR3 DNA reads as TGTGCCAGCAGCTCCGCTAACTACGAGCAGTACTTC. As protein: CASSSANYEQYF. The rearrangement joins TRBV11-3 to TRBJ2-7; D is ambiguous. Germline-derived CDR1 and CDR2 are SGHNT and YENEEA. This CDR3 region has 12 residues. The V and J ends lost 4 bases and 3 bases respectively, with 7 bases between them.

The gene calls are TRBV4-1 and TRBJ2-5; 7 bases agree with TRBD2. In germline, CDR1 is MGHRA, CDR2 YSYEKL. J lost 5 bases, V lost 4 bases, and 13 bases had no gene match. The CDR3 sequence is 16 residues long. CDR3 DNA: TGCGCCAGCAGCCCCAGCGGGGCGGGAGCTGGGGAGACCCAGTACTTC. Its translation is CASSPSGAGAGETQYF.

The genes are TRBV6-5 and TRBJ2-2; the match to TRBD2 covers 10 bases. The CDR3 consists of 14 residues. From germline, CDR1 is MNHEY and CDR2 SVGAGI. Trimming took 5 bases from V and 6 from J; bases not matched to a gene: 3. Written as DNA, the CDR3 is TGTGCCAGCAGTCCTAGCGGGAGTGCCGGGGAGCTGTTTTTT. Its protein is CASSPSGSAGELFF.

The genes are TRBV19 and TRBJ2-7; 8 bases agree with TRBD2. The CDR3 covers 14 residues. CDR1 and CDR2 (germline): LNHDA, SQIVND (reference sequence). Trimming took 3 bases from V and 2 from J; bases not matched to a gene: 3. DNA for the CDR3: TGTGCCAGTAGTATCGGGACTAGGGCCTACGAGCAGTACTTC. Its translation is CASSIGTRAYEQYF. Filled out from reference TRBV19 and TRBJ2-7, the complete variable domain reads DGGITQSPKYLFRKEGQNVTLSCEQNLNHDAMYWYRQDPGQGLRLIYYSQIVNDFQKGDIAEGYSVSREKKESFPLTVTSAQKNPTAFYLCASSIGTRAYEQYFGPGTRLTVT.

The chain joins TRBV19 to TRBJ1-1; 7 bases match TRBD1. This CDR3 has 14 amino acids. Germline CDR1 reads LNHDA; CDR2 reads SQIVND (reference sequence). Unmatched junction bases numbered 7, after V lost 6 bases and J lost 3 bases. Here the CDR3 DNA reads TGTGCCAGTAGCCGGGACAGTGAGGACACTGAAGCTTTCTTT. Its translation is CASSRDSEDTEAFF. The full variable domain, in which reference TRBV19 and TRBJ1-1 provide the parts outside the CDR3, is DGGITQSPKYLFRKEGQNVTLSCEQNLNHDAMYWYRQDPGQGLRLIYYSQIVNDFQKGDIAEGYSVSREKKESFPLTVTSAQKNPTAFYLCASSRDSEDTEAFFGQGTRLTVV.

Here the CDR3 DNA reads TGCAGTGTCCATGAAGCCACTGAAGCTTTCTTT. It is translated as CSVHEATEAFF. This chain joins TRBV20-1 and TRBJ1-1; no clear D gene. The V gene's germline CDR1 is DFQATT and CDR2 SNEGSKA (reference sequence). The CDR3 is 11 residues long. Trimming shortened V by 7 bases and J by 4 bases, and 10 bases separated the two germline ends.

J is TRBJ2-1 and V is TRBV5-4; D gene uncertain. Germline CDR1 SGHNT, CDR2 YYREEE (reference sequence). V shed 2 bases and J shed 5 bases, with 2 bases lying between them. The CDR3 spans 11 residues. The CDR3 loop is CASSFNNEQFF. CDR3 sequence (DNA): TGTGCCAGCAGCTTTAACAATGAGCAGTTCTTC.

The chain combines TRBV11-2 with TRBJ1-1, with 8 bases identical to TRBD1. With 2 bases clipped from V and 0 bases from J, the junction kept 2 bases outside the gene matches. Germline-derived CDR1 and CDR2 are SGHAT and FQNNGV. This CDR3 region has 15 residues. For the CDR3, the DNA is TGTGCCAGCAGCTTAACAGGGGGACTGAACACTGAAGCTTTCTTT. It translates to CASSLTGGLNTEAFF.

The chain has TRBV23-1 and TRBJ1-1; 7 bases are a match to TRBD1. TRBV23-1 is filed as an ORF, its function uncertain. The CDR3 is 15 residues long. Trimming removed 4 bases from V and 1 base from J; junction bases left unmatched: 6. The DNA of the CDR3 is TGCGCCAGCAGTCCAACAGGGGACGGGAACACTGAAGCTTTCTTT. Translated: CASSPTGDGNTEAFF.

The chain carries TRBV6-1 and TRBJ2-6; D unresolved. Germline V gene lookup returns CDR1 MNHNS and CDR2 SASEGT. Trimming shortened V by 3 bases and J by 0 bases, and 3 bases separated the two germline ends. This CDR3 region has 14 residues. CDR3 bases: TGTGCCAGCAGTGACATCTCTGGGGCCAACGTCCTGACTTTC. It is translated as CASSDISGANVLTF.